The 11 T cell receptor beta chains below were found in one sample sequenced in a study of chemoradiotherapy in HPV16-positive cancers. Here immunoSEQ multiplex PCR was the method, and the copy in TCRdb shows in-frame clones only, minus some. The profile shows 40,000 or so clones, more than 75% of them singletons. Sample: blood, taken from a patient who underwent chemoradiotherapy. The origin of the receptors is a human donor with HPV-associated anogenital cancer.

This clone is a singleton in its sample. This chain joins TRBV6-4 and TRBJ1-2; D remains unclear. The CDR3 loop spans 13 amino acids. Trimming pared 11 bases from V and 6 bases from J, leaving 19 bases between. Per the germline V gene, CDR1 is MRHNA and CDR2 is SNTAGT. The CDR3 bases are TGTGCCCCCTATAGGGAGGGATCGAATGGCTACACCTTC. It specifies CAPYREGSNGYTF.

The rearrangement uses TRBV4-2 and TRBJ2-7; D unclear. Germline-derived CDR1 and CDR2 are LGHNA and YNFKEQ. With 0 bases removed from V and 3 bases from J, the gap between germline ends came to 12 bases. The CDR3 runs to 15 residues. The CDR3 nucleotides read TGTGCCAGCAGCCAAGACTTAGATATAGGCTACGAGCAGTACTTC. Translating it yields CASSQDLDIGYEQYF.

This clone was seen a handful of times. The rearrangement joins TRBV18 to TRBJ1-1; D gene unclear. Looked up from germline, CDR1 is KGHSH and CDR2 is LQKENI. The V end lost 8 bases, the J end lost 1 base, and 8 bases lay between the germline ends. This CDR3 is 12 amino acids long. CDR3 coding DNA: TGTGCCAGCCTAGTCGGGAACACTGAAGCTTTCTTT. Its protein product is CASLVGNTEAFF.

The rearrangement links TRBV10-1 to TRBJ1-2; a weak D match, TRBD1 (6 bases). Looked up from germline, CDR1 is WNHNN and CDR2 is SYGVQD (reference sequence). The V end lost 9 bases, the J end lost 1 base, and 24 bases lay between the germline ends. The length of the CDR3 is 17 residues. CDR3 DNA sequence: TGCGCCAGTCCGAGGGGGGAAACCCTTCCCCTTAACTATGGCTACACCTTC. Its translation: CASPRGETLPLNYGYTF.

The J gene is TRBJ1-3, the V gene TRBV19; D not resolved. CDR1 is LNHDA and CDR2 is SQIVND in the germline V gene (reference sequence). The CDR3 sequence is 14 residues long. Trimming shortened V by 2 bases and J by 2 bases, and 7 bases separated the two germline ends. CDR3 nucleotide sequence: TGTGCCAGTAGTATAAAGGCAACTGGAAACACCATATATTTT. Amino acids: CASSIKATGNTIYF.

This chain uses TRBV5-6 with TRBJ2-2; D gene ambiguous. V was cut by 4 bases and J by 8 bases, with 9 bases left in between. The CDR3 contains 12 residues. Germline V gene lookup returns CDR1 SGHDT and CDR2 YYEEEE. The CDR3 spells CASSATAGELFF. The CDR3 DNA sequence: TGTGCCAGCAGCGCCACCGCAGGGGAGCTGTTTTTT.

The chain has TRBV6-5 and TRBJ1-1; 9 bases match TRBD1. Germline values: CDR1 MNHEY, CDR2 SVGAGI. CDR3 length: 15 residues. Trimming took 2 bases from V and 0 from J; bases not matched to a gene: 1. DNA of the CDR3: TGTGCCAGCAGTTACGGGGACAGGGTGAACACTGAAGCTTTCTTT. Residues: CASSYGDRVNTEAFF.

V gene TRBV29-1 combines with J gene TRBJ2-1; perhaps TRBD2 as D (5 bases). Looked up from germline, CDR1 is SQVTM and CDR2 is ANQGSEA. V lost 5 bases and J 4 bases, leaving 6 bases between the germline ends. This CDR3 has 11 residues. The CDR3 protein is CSVRGYNEQFF. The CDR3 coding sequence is TGCAGCGTTCGGGGTTACAATGAGCAGTTCTTC.

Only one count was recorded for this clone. CDR3 residues: CASSLPSGSSYNEQFF. In nucleotides, the CDR3 is TGTGCCAGTAGTCTCCCATCTGGGAGCTCCTACAATGAGCAGTTCTTC. This chain connects TRBV19 to TRBJ2-1; a weak D match, TRBD2 (5 bases). The V and J ends lost 5 bases and 0 bases respectively, with 14 bases between them. Germline values: CDR1 LNHDA, CDR2 SQIVND (reference sequence). The CDR3 sequence is 16 residues long.

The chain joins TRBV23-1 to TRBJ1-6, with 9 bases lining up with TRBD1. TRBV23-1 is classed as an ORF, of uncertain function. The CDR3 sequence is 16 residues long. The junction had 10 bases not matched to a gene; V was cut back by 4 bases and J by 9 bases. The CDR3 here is CASSPGTGTLSSPLHF. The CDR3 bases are TGCGCCAGCAGTCCCGGGACAGGGACCTTAAGTTCACCCCTCCACTTT.

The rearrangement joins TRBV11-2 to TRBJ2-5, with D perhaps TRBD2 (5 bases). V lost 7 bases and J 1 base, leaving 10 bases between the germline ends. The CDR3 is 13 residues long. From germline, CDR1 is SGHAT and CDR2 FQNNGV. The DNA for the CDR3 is TGTGCCAGCACCAGCGGACCCCAAGAGACCCAGTACTTC. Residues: CASTSGPQETQYF.